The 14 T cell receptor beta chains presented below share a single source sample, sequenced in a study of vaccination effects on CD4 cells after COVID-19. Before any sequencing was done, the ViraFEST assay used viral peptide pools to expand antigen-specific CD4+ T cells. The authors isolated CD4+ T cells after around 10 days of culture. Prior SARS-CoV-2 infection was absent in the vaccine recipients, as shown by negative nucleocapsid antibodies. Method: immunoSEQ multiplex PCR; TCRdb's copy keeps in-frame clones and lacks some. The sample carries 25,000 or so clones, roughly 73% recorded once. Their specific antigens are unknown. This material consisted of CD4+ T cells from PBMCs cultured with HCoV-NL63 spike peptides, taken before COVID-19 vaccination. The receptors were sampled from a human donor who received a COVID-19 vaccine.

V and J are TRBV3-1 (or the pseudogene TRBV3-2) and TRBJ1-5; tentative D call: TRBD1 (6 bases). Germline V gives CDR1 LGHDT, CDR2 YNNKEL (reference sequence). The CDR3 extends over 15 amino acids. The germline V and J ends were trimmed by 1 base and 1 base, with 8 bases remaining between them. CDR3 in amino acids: CASSQGGGSNQPQHF. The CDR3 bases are TGTGCCAGCAGCCAAGGAGGGGGAAGCAATCAGCCCCAGCATTTT.

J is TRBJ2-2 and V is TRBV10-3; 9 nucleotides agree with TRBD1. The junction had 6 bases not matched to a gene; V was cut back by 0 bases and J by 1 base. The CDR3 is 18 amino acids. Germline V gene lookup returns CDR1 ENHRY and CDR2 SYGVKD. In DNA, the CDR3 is TGTGCCATCAGTGAGTCATACGGACAGGGGAAGAACACCGGGGAGCTGTTTTTT. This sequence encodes CAISESYGQGKNTGELFF.

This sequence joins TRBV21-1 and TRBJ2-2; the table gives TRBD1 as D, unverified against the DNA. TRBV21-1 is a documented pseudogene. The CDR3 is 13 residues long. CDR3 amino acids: CASSPRDRGELFF. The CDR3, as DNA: TGTGCCAGCAGCCCCCGGGACAGGGGGGAGCTGTTTTTT.

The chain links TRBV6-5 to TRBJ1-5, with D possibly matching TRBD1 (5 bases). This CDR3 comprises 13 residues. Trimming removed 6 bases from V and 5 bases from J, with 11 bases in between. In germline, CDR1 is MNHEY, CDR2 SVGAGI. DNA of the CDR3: TGTGCCAGCAGAAACGGGGGTGATCAGCCCCAGCATTTT. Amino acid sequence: CASRNGGDQPQHF.

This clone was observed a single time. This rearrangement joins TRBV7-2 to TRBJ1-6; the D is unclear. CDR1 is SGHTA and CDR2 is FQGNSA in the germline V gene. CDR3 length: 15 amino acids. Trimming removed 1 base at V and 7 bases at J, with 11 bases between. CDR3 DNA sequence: TGTGCCAGCAGCTTAGGGTGGGGTTGGAATTCACCCCTCCACTTT. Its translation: CASSLGWGWNSPLHF.

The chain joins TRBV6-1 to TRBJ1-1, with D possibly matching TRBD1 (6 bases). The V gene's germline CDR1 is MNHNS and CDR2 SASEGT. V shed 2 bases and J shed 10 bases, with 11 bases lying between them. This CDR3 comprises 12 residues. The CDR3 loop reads CASSERTVRAFF. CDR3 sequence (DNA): TGTGCCAGCAGTGAACGGACAGTCCGAGCTTTCTTT.

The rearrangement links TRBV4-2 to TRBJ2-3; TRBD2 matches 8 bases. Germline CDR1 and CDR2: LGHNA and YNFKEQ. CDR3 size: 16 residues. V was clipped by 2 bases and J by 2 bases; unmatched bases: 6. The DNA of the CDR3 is TGTGCCAGCAGCCAAATGGCCGGGGGGGCCACAGATACGCAGTATTTT. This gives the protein CASSQMAGGATDTQYF.

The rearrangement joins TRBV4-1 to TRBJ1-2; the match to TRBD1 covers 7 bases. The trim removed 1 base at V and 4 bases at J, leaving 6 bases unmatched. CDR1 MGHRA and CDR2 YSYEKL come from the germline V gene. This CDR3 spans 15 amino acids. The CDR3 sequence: CASSQGAGGPYGYTF. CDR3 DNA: TGCGCCAGCAGCCAAGGGGCAGGGGGGCCCTATGGCTACACCTTC.

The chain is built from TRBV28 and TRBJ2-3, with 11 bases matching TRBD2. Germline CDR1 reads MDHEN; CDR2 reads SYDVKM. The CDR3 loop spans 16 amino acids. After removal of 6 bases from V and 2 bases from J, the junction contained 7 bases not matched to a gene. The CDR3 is CASRITSGGYTDTQYF. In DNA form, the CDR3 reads TGTGCCAGCAGAATAACTAGCGGGGGATACACAGATACGCAGTATTTT.

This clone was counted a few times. This chain's CDR3 is CASSEAGVNTEAFF. The CDR3 DNA reads as TGTGCCAGCAGTGAGGCAGGGGTGAACACTGAAGCTTTCTTT. This sequence joins TRBV2 and TRBJ1-1; a weak D match, TRBD1 (6 bases). CDR3 size: 14 residues. From germline, CDR1 is SNHLY and CDR2 FYNNEI. V was clipped by 3 bases and J by 0 bases, with 8 bases between them.

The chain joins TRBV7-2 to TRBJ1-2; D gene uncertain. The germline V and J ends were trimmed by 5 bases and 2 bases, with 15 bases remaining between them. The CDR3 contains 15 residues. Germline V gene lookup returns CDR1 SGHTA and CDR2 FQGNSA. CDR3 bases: TGTGCCAGCAGCCCCCAGAGGAATCTAAACTATGGCTACACCTTC. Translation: CASSPQRNLNYGYTF.

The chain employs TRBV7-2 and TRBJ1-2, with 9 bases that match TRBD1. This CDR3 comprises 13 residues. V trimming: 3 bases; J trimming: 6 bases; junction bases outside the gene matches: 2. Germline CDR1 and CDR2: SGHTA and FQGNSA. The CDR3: CASSFRQGDGYTF. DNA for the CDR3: TGTGCCAGCAGCTTCCGACAGGGGGATGGCTACACCTTC.

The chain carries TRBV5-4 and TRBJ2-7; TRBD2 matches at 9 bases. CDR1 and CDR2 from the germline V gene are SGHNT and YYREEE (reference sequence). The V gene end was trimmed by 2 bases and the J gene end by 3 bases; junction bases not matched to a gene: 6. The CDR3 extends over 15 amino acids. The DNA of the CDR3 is TGTGCCAGCAGCTTTGAGCTAGCGGGGCACTACGAGCAGTACTTC. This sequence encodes CASSFELAGHYEQYF. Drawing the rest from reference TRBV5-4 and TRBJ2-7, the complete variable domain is ETGVTQSPTHLIKTRGQQVTLRCSSQSGHNTVSWYQQALGQGPQFIFQYYREEENGRGNFPPRFSGLQFPNYSSELNVNALELDDSALYLCASSFELAGHYEQYFGPGTRLTVT.

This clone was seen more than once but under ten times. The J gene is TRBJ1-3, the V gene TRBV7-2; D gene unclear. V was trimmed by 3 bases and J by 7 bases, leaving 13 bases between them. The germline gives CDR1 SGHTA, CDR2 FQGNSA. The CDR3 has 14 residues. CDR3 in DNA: TGTGCCAGCAGCTTCATGAGAGAACCCAACACCATATATTTT. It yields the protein CASSFMREPNTIYF.